A single sample gave rise to the 12 T cell receptor beta chains below, sequenced in a study of blood T cell repertoires in COVID-19. Only in-frame clones appear in the TCRdb table, and some are missing; sequencing was by immunoSEQ multiplex PCR. The top ten hold roughly 10% of the sample, which has over 130,000 clones, 70% to 80% seen once. Specimen: peripheral blood. The receptors stem from a woman in her forties or fifties with active or convalescent COVID-19.

This clone has more than one count but fewer than ten. The genes are TRBV5-4 and TRBJ2-7, with 9 bases aligning to TRBD1. Trimming cost V 2 bases and J 2 bases; bases outside gene matches: 2. The CDR3 extends over 14 amino acids. Germline V gives CDR1 SGHNT, CDR2 YYREEE (reference sequence). This CDR3 reads CASSFRDRAYEQYF. The CDR3 coding sequence is TGTGCCAGCAGCTTCCGGGACAGGGCCTACGAGCAGTACTTC.

The chain recombines TRBV28 with TRBJ1-4; the match to TRBD1 covers 7 bases. V shed 5 bases and J 7 bases; nucleotides not matched to a gene: 13. The CDR3 is made up of 16 amino acids. CDR1 is MDHEN and CDR2 is SYDVKM in the germline V gene. The DNA for the CDR3 is TGTGCCAGCAGTCGTGGAGGGGGGACAGCCGGTGAAAAACTGTTTTTT. This encodes CASSRGGGTAGEKLFF.

This chain joins TRBV11-2 and TRBJ1-4; no reliable D call. V was shortened by 1 base and J by 7 bases, with 13 bases between the two germline ends. The germline CDR1 and CDR2 sequences are SGHAT and FQNNGV. The CDR3 covers 15 residues. Written as DNA, the CDR3 is TGTGCCAGCAGCTTAGTAGGGAGGTTGAGTGAAAAACTGTTTTTT. Translation: CASSLVGRLSEKLFF.

This clone has only one observation. CDR3 nucleotides: TGCGCCAGCAGCCAAGACGGGGTTAACCAGTACTTC. This translates into CASSQDGVNQYF. V gene TRBV4-1 combines with J gene TRBJ2-7; tentative D call: TRBD2 (5 bases). The CDR3 is 12 amino acids. V lost 0 bases and J 10 bases, leaving 10 bases between the germline ends. The germline V gene encodes CDR1 MGHRA and CDR2 YSYEKL.

The rearrangement joins TRBV4-3 to TRBJ2-2; weak D call: TRBD2 (7 bases). The V gene's germline CDR1 is LGHNA and CDR2 YSLEER. The V gene lost 0 bases and the J gene lost 4 bases, with 12 bases spanning the gap. The length of the CDR3 is 16 residues. CDR3 protein: CASSQERGPFTGELFF. The DNA for the CDR3 is TGCGCCAGCAGCCAAGAGCGGGGGCCGTTCACCGGGGAGCTGTTTTTT.

The CDR3 nucleotides read TGTGCCAGCAGCTATGGAGGGCTTGATGAGCAGTTCTTC. Residues: CASSYGGLDEQFF. The V call is TRBV11-3, the J call TRBJ2-1, with a weak D call TRBD2 (6 bases). The CDR3 extends over 13 amino acids. V was pared by 4 bases and J by 8 bases, with 12 bases between. Looked up from germline, CDR1 is SGHNT and CDR2 is YENEEA.

J is TRBJ2-1 and V is TRBV4-3; 9 bases match TRBD2. The trim removed 4 bases at V and 9 bases at J, leaving 10 bases unmatched. The CDR3 loop spans 15 amino acids. Germline CDR1 and CDR2: LGHNA and YSLEER. CDR3 sequence: CASSPSGRTVGEQFF. Written as DNA, the CDR3 is TGCGCCAGCAGCCCCAGCGGGAGGACCGTCGGTGAGCAGTTCTTC.

The J gene is TRBJ2-5, the V gene TRBV4-3, with D possibly TRBD2 on 6 matching bases. Per germline, CDR1 LGHNA and CDR2 YSLEER. The length of the CDR3 is 15 residues. Trimming left V 0 bases short and J 7 bases short, with 15 bases between. In DNA form, the CDR3 reads TGCGCCAGCAGCCAAGACCGGGGACTCGGGGGGACCCAGTACTTC. As protein: CASSQDRGLGGTQYF.

The V call is TRBV11-3, the J call TRBJ2-1; TRBD2 aligns across 9 bases. This CDR3 is 15 amino acids long. V lost 1 base and J lost 4; bases outside the gene matches: 2. Germline values: CDR1 SGHNT, CDR2 YENEEA. CDR3 loop: CASSLGGRGYNEQFF. DNA of the CDR3: TGTGCCAGCAGCTTAGGCGGGAGGGGTTACAATGAGCAGTTCTTC.

In DNA, the CDR3 is TGTGCCAGCTCACCGTTACCCTTAGAATCCCCCACAGATACGCAGTATTTT. Its protein product is CASSPLPLESPTDTQYF. The V and J genes are TRBV18 and TRBJ2-3; D unclear. The germline gives CDR1 KGHSH, CDR2 LQKENI. Trimming removed 3 bases from V and 2 bases from J, with 18 bases in between. There are 17 residues in the CDR3.

The chain employs TRBV11-2 and TRBJ1-2; TRBD1 might be the D (5 bases). The CDR3 length is 15 residues. The germline V and J ends were trimmed by 5 bases and 6 bases, with 19 bases remaining between them. Germline values: CDR1 SGHAT, CDR2 FQNNGV. This CDR3 reads CASSPGWAGQDGYTF. The CDR3 DNA reads TGTGCCAGCAGCCCCGGGTGGGCAGGGCAGGATGGCTACACCTTC.

Turning to this clone: The same CDR3 is also encoded by other DNA sequences in this sample. This chain uses TRBV9 with TRBJ2-3; TRBD2 matches at 11 bases. V shed 4 bases, J shed 0 bases, and the junction held 4 bases outside the gene matches. This CDR3 comprises 16 residues. Germline-derived CDR1 and CDR2 are SGDLS and YYNGEE. The chain's CDR3 is CASSPRLAGSTDTQYF. In nucleotides, the CDR3 is TGTGCCAGCAGCCCCAGACTAGCGGGGAGCACAGATACGCAGTATTTT.